This T cell receptor beta chain was identified during a study of T cells after yellow fever vaccination. This clonotype has a handful of counts. TCRdb fed the 5' RACE reads into MiXCR, producing one record per CDR3 protein. The sample includes some 290,000 distinct CDR3 sequences, over 8.5% of them seen just once. Per germline, CDR1 MNHNS and CDR2 SASEGT. The CDR3 consists of 14 residues. Trimming removed 0 bases at V and 0 bases at J, with 6 bases between. The clonotype comes from a man aged 18-30 years who received the YFV17D yellow fever vaccine. The V gene is TRBV6-1, the J gene TRBJ2-7; D gene unclear. The input for sequencing was CD4+ T cells sorted from PBMCs, taken 45 days after the yellow fever booster vaccination. The CDR3: CASSEAGHSYEQYV. Here the CDR3 DNA reads TGTGCCAGCAGTGAAGCAGGTCACTCCTACGAGCAGTACGTC.